Sequencing of this TCR beta chain was carried out in a study of identical twins. All of the donors were Caucasians in good health. In its sample, this clonotype was seen many times. The antigen is not known. Germline values: CDR1 DFQATT, CDR2 SNEGSKA (reference sequence). The ends were cut back, 1 base at V and 4 bases at J, with 5 bases in the middle. CDR3 length equals 12 residues. Template switching supplied a universal primer site; unique molecular identifiers were carried on the cDNA. TCRdb reanalysed the 5' RACE reads using MiXCR and keeps one entry per CDR3 protein. The sample yields just under 650,000 distinct CDR3 sequences, around 7.4% seen once. Study-level results: When twins shared out-of-frame alpha sequences, those sequences had excess low generation probability. Cord blood's abundant beta clonotypes had fewer insertions, unlike memory repertoires.

A further study also used this sample, focusing on yellow fever vaccine responses in identical twins.

V is TRBV20-1 and J is TRBJ1-3; D is ambiguous. The material sequenced was PBMCs. The receptor was derived from a woman between 18 and 30 years old in good health. In DNA, the CDR3 is TGCAGTGCTAGAGGTTTCGGAAACACCATATATTTT. Its translation is CSARGFGNTIYF.